This TCR beta chain was obtained from a study of cytomegalovirus exposure and HLA in healthy donors (dated by TCRdb to 2016 to 2017). Describing the broader study: In an earlier analysis of under 750 of the donors, about 270 Gb of sequence data and 100 million or so unique TCR beta sequences from 180 million or so T cells were reported. Approximately 310 gigabases of sequencing data and tens of millions of unique TCR sequences were included in an early release covering several hundred HLA-typed donors. Among the roughly 390 genotyped donors, approximately 77% belonged to the genetic ancestry cluster associated with self-reported Caucasian donors. The aim of the study was to test whether cataloging public T cell receptors could identify signatures of past pathogen exposure. The study profiled the T cell repertoires of more than 500 subjects by immunosequencing and related them to cytomegalovirus serostatus. Besides the first cohort of under 700 subjects, a separate validation cohort made up of 120 or so different subjects was used. High-throughput TCR immunosequencing, statistical association of individual TCRs with disease status, and machine learning were combined to predict cytomegalovirus infection status. A later analysis re-examined previously published TCR beta repertoires from more than 600 donors and added high-resolution HLA genotyping to investigate patterns of TCR occurrence. Rather than drawing on any new phenotypic data, the later analysis identified candidate immune exposures from TCR beta sequences and the way those sequences occurred across donors. In an earlier analysis of roughly 540 of the donors, high-throughput TCR beta sequencing was used to judge whether each TCR beta V gene segment behaved as functional or pseudogenic. Donor age, sex, ethnicity and CMV serostatus were compiled alongside the repertoire data. A later genetic analysis took genome-wide SNP genotypes for about 65% of the roughly 670 donors and used that subset as a discovery cohort. All discovery cohort repertoires had been generated using a single sequencing platform. HLA typing included class I and class II loci at four-digit resolution. Typing coverage varied by locus: roughly 620-630 donors for A, B, C, DRB1 and DQB1; about 520 for DQA1; 600 to 610 for DPA1; approximately 450 for DPB1. Because of strong linkage in the cohort, a handful of DR-DQ haplotypes were treated as single units for association and clustering. Among several hundred genotyped donors of the cohort, an average of roughly 230,000 unique TCR beta nucleotide sequences was sequenced per donor, of which 15% to 20% were non-productive. The investigation overall reported the following: A cluster of highly shared sequence variants was judged likely to represent a technical artifact of the sequencing pipeline. The presence/absence analyses assumed that sequencing depth was roughly uniform across donors, and that assumption may not be true. A later genetic analysis associated a missense DCLRE1C variant with V-gene and J-gene trimming of TCR beta chains, and an independent cohort replicated the association. Across donors, most TCR sequences were observed very rarely, whereas some public TCRs were present in many individuals. A total of about 180 TCR beta chains were listed by the study as associated with cytomegalovirus. Seventeen rarely observed V segments, including chromosome 9 orphons, were excluded from the earlier analysis of approximately 500 of the donors because counts were too low. In a later analysis, the rate of TCR association differed among HLA loci, with DRB1 alleles having the most associated TCRs and HLA-C alleles having the fewest. The authors suggested that the approach could potentially be generalized to other disease states and immunological phenotypes. When HLA alleles, especially DR and DQ, strongly co-occurred, attributing TCR associations to individual alleles was difficult. Immune exposure information for the cohort was limited to CMV serostatus. Because some donors lacked HLA typing at each locus, the association tests relied only on the typed subset. In an earlier analysis of approximately 590 of the donors, most TCR beta V segments appeared in productive rearrangements about 87% or about 30% of the time, broadly matching IMGT annotations. A later analysis reported that several top co-occurrence clusters appeared linked to parvovirus B19, influenza, CMV and Epstein-Barr virus. In a later analysis, most CMV-associated TCR beta chains were found to appear HLA-restricted, with HLA associations seemingly driven largely by CMV exposure. A further reported finding was that TCR beta sequences accurately predicted the HLA-A and HLA-B alleles for most subjects in the first cohort. Compared with the approximately 720-donor mean, donors in an Asian-associated ancestry cluster had fewer N-insertions in productive TCRs, according to a later genetic analysis. Three of the identified cytomegalovirus-associated TCR beta chains were confirmed in vitro to be specific for cytomegalovirus antigens. Only TCR beta chains were sequenced in this cohort, and the absence of alpha or paired-chain data limited detectable features. Linkage disequilibrium might explain the correlated functional status among segregating V segments, but an unknown experimental factor could not be ruled out. In a later analysis, 16,951 TCR beta sequences were associated with specific HLA alleles at a false discovery rate of 0.05. Cytomegalovirus status was reported to be diagnosed by the classifier with high specificity and sensitivity in both the original and validation cohorts. In a later analysis, HLA-associated TCR beta chains showed more clonal expansion and lower generation probabilities than non-associated chains that were equally common.

The cohort was made up of roughly 670 healthy bone marrow donors. At the time of sampling, all cohort members were nominally healthy, though unrecorded immune exposures were likely present. The donor tested CMV seronegative and was one of the 352 seronegative cohort members. Each donor provided a peripheral blood sample, and peripheral blood mononuclear cells were used for TCR beta sequencing. Genomic DNA was extracted from the blood cell samples with the Qiagen DNeasy Blood Extraction Kit. A remark on this clone: The antigen this receptor binds is unknown. There are no base qualities to consult, and no much larger clone falls within one base.

Library method: the immunoSEQ multiplex PCR assay. The multiplex PCR relied on a mix of 60 forward primers for TCR Vbeta segments and 13 reverse primers for TCR Jbeta segments. Amplification of the CDR3 region of rearranged TCR beta genes was performed with a multiplex PCR assay on genomic DNA. On the Illumina HiSeq System, the amplified TCR beta libraries were sequenced as 87-base-pair reads. As for how the authors treated the data: In a later analysis, some 80 million unique TCR beta chains were counted across the 666 repertoires, and about 9.9 million of these chains were shared by at least two donors. To remove PCR and sequencing errors, raw reads were error-corrected and collapsed into unique sequences using a nearest-neighbor algorithm that merged closely related sequences. Alignment of CDR3 sequences to IMGT reference sequences was used to assign V, D and J gene segments. For a sequence to be retained, at least a six-nucleotide match to both a V gene segment and a J gene segment was required. A rearrangement counted as productive if the CDR3 had no stop codons and remained in frame with V and J, and every other rearrangement counted as non-productive. CDR3 was defined by IMGT convention, running from the second conserved V-encoded cysteine to the conserved J-encoded phenylalanine. The earlier analysis of a few hundred of the donors excluded any sequence lacking an unambiguous match to a single V gene segment. An earlier analysis of fewer than 750 of the donors called V segments functional above 56.7% productive rearrangements and segregating when the between-donor standard deviation exceeded 5%. A statistical classification framework was built for diagnosing cytomegalovirus status from the catalog of TCR beta chain sequences. V and J gene assignment, in a later analysis, came from comparing TCR nucleotide sequences with IMGT/GENE-DB human TR gene sequences. The TCRdist pipeline was used in a later analysis to assign CDR3 sequences and most-parsimonious VDJ recombination scenarios. A later analysis defined each TCR beta chain by its CDR3 amino acid sequence plus V-gene family, and excluded reads lacking a unique V-gene family. To address suspected cross-contamination and a sequencing artifact, a later analysis removed a few hundred highly shared, low-generation-probability nucleotide sequences. In a later analysis, a clonal expansion index for each public chain was calculated from normalized within-repertoire ranks of inferred template counts. A later analysis computed generation probabilities with a VDJ recombination model fitted to out-of-frame rearrangements, and checked the results against IGoR. In a later analysis, TCR-TCR, TCR-HLA and TCR-CMV co-occurrence was scored with hypergeometric tests, and a repertoire-size bias correction was applied to TCR pairs. False discovery rates were estimated in a later analysis by permuting HLA or CMV assignments 20 times. In a later analysis, co-occurring TCRs were grouped using DBSCAN, and TCRdist sequence similarity was added for clustering within HLA-allele-positive subsets. Co-occurrence clustering excluded repertoires with fewer than 30,000 or more than 120,000 public chains, plus five with anomalous nucleotide sharing. TCRdb carries this immuneACCESS record with in-frame sequences only. Its versions omit some clonotypes, under half of them owing to an unresolved V gene in the studies checked, with the rest unexplained. The D gene and trimming were derived from the DNA, and the V and J assignments and clone size from that table. Here the sample has some 160,000 clones; approximately 88% occur a single time. The top ten clonotypes cover around 1.4% of the sample.

The specimen was PBMCs. The receptor was isolated from a woman between 18 and 29 years old in good health and CMV-seronegative.

The DNA sequence follows: TGTGCCAGCAGTGTGGGGGACAGCTACTATGGCTACACCTTC. The resulting protein is CASSVGDSYYGYTF. The sequence joins TRBV2 to TRBJ1-2; the central 7 bases match TRBD1. Trimming takes 4 bases off V and 3 bases off J; junction bases not matched to a gene: 5. The CDR1 and CDR2 encoded by the germline V gene are SNHLY and FYNNEI. The CDR3 numbers 14 residues from cysteine through phenylalanine. The retained sequence is limited to the CDR3, 42 bases, with the frame set at the first base.